Following are 3 T cell receptor beta chains from one sample sequenced in a study of blood T cell repertoires in COVID-19. Generated by immunoSEQ multiplex PCR, the TCRdb table keeps only in-frame clones and is missing some. The sample has about 83,000 clones; 80% to 90% are singletons. Sequencing was performed on peripheral blood. The receptors were sampled from a woman older than 75 with acute or convalescent COVID-19.

The gene calls are TRBV10-3 and TRBJ2-5, with TRBD1 matching over 9 bases. Trimming cost V 7 bases and J 5 bases; bases outside gene matches: 8. Per the germline V gene, CDR1 is ENHRY and CDR2 is SYGVKD. This CDR3 is built from 14 residues. The DNA for the CDR3 is TGTGCCATCACTAGGGACAGGGATAAGGAGACCCAGTACTTC. Translated, it gives CAITRDRDKETQYF.

This clone has just one count. The chain carries TRBV3-1 (or the pseudogene TRBV3-2) and TRBJ2-1; 8 nucleotides line up with TRBD1. The trim removed 3 bases at V and 6 bases at J, leaving 7 bases unmatched. This CDR3 is 15 amino acids long. Germline V gene sequence: CDR1 LGHDT, CDR2 YNNKEL (reference sequence). CDR3 DNA sequence: TGTGCCAGCAGCCATTTTATACAGGGGGTCAATGAGCAGTTCTTC. Translated, it gives CASSHFIQGVNEQFF.

The chain uses TRBV9 and TRBJ2-2; TRBD1 matches 9 bases. J gave up 6 bases and V 7 bases, and 7 bases lay outside the gene matches. The CDR3 totals 14 residues. Germline assignment: CDR1 SGDLS and CDR2 YYNGEE. The CDR3 DNA reads as TGTGCCAGCTCCGGGACAGGGCAGTCCGGGGAGCTGTTTTTT. Residues: CASSGTGQSGELFF. Full variable domain (remainder filled in from reference TRBV9 and TRBJ2-2): DSGVTQTPKHLITATGQRVTLRCSPRSGDLSVYWYQQSLDQGLQFLIQYYNGEERAKGNILERFSAQQFPDLHSELNLSSLELGDSALYFCASSGTGQSGELFFGEGSRLTVL.